The T cell receptor beta chain described here comes from a study of blood T cell repertoires in COVID-19. Across the whole study: Some COVID-19 samples were acute and others convalescent; all came from the United States, Italy and Spain.

In the original analysis: Using reference gene primer amplification, nucleated cell counts were estimated. Clones were read by immunoSEQ multiplex PCR, and TCRdb kept only the in-frame ones, dropping some. Clone size and V and J calls were adopted from that table, with D and trimming inferred from the DNA. The repertoire holds roughly 67,000 clones, with over 85% as singletons. V dropped 5 bases and J dropped 1 base, with 7 bases sitting between them. Germline V CDR1 and CDR2: SGHTA, FQGTGA. The CDR3 sequence is 13 residues long. The sequence came from a man between 65 and 79 years old with active COVID-19. The chain has TRBV7-3 and TRBJ2-3; D might be TRBD2 (5 bases). Sequenced input: peripheral blood. The CDR3 loop reads CASSRAGTDTQYF. The CDR3 DNA follows: TGTGCCAGCAGCCGAGCGGGCACAGATACGCAGTATTTT.